This entry lists 30 T cell receptor beta chains sequenced from one sample in a study of blood T cell repertoires in COVID-19. Profiled with immunoSEQ multiplex PCR; TCRdb holds only in-frame clones, not every one. Found here are around 46,000 clones, 77% of them singletons; the top ten hold about 20%. The sample was peripheral blood. The receptors here all came from a human donor with active or convalescent COVID-19. The donor label of this sample is uncertain.

The chain carries TRBV28 and TRBJ2-2; 13 bases are a match to TRBD2. The CDR3 extends over 15 amino acids. V was clipped by 11 bases and J by 4 bases; unmatched bases: 7. CDR1 is MDHEN and CDR2 is SYDVKM in the germline V gene. CDR3 loop: CAAAGLAGFTGELFF. The DNA for the CDR3 is TGTGCCGCCGCGGGACTAGCGGGATTCACCGGGGAGCTGTTTTTT.

V gene TRBV4-1 combines with J gene TRBJ1-3, with 8 nucleotides matching TRBD1. The V gene end was trimmed by 4 bases and the J gene end by 0 bases; junction bases not matched to a gene: 2. CDR1 and CDR2 from the germline V gene are MGHRA and YSYEKL. The CDR3 runs 15 residues. In nucleotides, the CDR3 is TGCGCCAGCAGCCGTGGACAGGGCTCTGGAAACACCATATATTTT. Amino acid sequence: CASSRGQGSGNTIYF.

The chain joins TRBV30 to TRBJ1-5; weak D call: TRBD1 (6 bases). The CDR3 is made up of 14 amino acids. The germline CDR1 and CDR2 sequences are GTSNPN and SVGIG (reference sequence). V was shortened by 0 bases and J by 2 bases, with 8 bases between the two germline ends. The CDR3 DNA follows: TGTGCCTGGAGTGTGAAGGGGGGCAATCAGCCCCAGCATTTT. Protein sequence: CAWSVKGGNQPQHF.

The V call is TRBV3-1 (or the pseudogene TRBV3-2), the J call TRBJ2-7, with D maybe TRBD1 (6 bases). Trimming pared 3 bases from V and 1 base from J, leaving 13 bases between. The CDR3 loop spans 15 amino acids. Per germline, CDR1 LGHDT and CDR2 YNNKEL (reference sequence). The CDR3 is CASSHPQGPSYEQYF. DNA for the CDR3: TGTGCCAGCAGCCACCCACAGGGACCGTCCTACGAGCAGTACTTC.

This clone has a single count. CDR3 in DNA: TGTGCCAGCAGCTTGGATCGAGCGGGAGCTCGGGAGCAGTACTTC. Translated: CASSLDRAGAREQYF. The chain is built from TRBV5-4 and TRBJ2-7, with TRBD2 matching over 8 bases. J gave up 7 bases and V 0 bases, and 9 bases lay outside the gene matches. The length of the CDR3 is 15 residues. Germline values: CDR1 SGHNT, CDR2 YYREEE (reference sequence).

This clone was detected only a few times. The genes are TRBV4-1 and TRBJ2-7, with a possible D match to TRBD2 (6 bases). The CDR3 covers 16 residues. V dropped 4 bases and J dropped 0 bases, with 16 bases sitting between them. Germline CDR1 and CDR2: MGHRA and YSYEKL. As DNA, the CDR3 is TGCGCCAGCAGCCTGTCCTTTAGCGGAACCTCCTACGAGCAGTACTTC. This codes for CASSLSFSGTSYEQYF.

This clone appeared a single time. This rearrangement joins TRBV7-3 to TRBJ2-1, with D possibly matching TRBD2 (6 bases). The CDR3 totals 16 residues. Germline V gene lookup returns CDR1 SGHTA and CDR2 FQGTGA. The ends were cut back, 5 bases at V and 0 bases at J, with 14 bases in the middle. CDR3 sequence (DNA): TGTGCCAGCAGCCCCCTCGGGGGAAGCTCCTACAATGAGCAGTTCTTC. This encodes CASSPLGGSSYNEQFF.

This CDR3 is CASARGQLNIQYF. For the CDR3, the DNA is TGTGCCAGCGCCAGGGGGCAGTTAAACATTCAGTACTTC. This rearrangement joins TRBV12-3 or TRBV12-4 to TRBJ2-4; 8 nucleotides agree with TRBD1. There are 13 residues in the CDR3. Trimming took 8 bases from V and 6 from J; bases not matched to a gene: 6.

V is TRBV19 and J is TRBJ2-6, with D tentatively TRBD2 (5 bases). Germline loops: CDR1 LNHDA, CDR2 SQIVND (reference sequence). The CDR3 runs to 15 residues. Between the trimmed V and J ends, which lost 5 bases and 1 base, there was a span of 9 bases. CDR3 protein: CASSGGGSGANVLTF. Written as DNA, the CDR3 is TGTGCCAGTAGTGGCGGAGGTTCTGGGGCCAACGTCCTGACTTTC.

The rearrangement uses TRBV24-1 and TRBJ1-2, with 7 positions matching TRBD1. V shed 3 bases and J 8 bases; nucleotides not matched to a gene: 11. CDR3 length equals 15 residues. Germline values: CDR1 KGHDR, CDR2 SFDVKD. The CDR3: CATSDPRGTGEGYTF. The DNA for the CDR3 is TGTGCCACCAGTGATCCACGGGGCACAGGGGAAGGCTACACCTTC.

The genes are TRBV6-5 and TRBJ1-2, with 9 bases identical to TRBD1. CDR1 is MNHEY, CDR2 SVGAGI, per germline. Unmatched junction bases numbered 13, after V lost 9 bases and J lost 5 bases. The CDR3 has 15 residues. CDR3 nucleotide sequence: TGTGCCAGTGAAGGAACAGGGGGCGCACTGTATGGCTACACCTTC. It is translated as CASEGTGGALYGYTF.

CDR3 nucleotides: TGTGCCAGCAGCTTGACTAGCGGGAGCTACAATGAGCAGTTCTTC. Protein product: CASSLTSGSYNEQFF. The genes are TRBV5-4 and TRBJ2-1; 11 nucleotides match TRBD2. This CDR3 has 15 residues. Looked up from germline, CDR1 is SGHNT and CDR2 is YYREEE (reference sequence). V lost 1 base to trimming and J lost 3 bases; unmatched junction nucleotides: 0. The variable domain in full, with the rest retrieved from reference TRBV5-4 and TRBJ2-1, is ETGVTQSPTHLIKTRGQQVTLRCSSQSGHNTVSWYQQALGQGPQFIFQYYREEENGRGNFPPRFSGLQFPNYSSELNVNALELDDSALYLCASSLTSGSYNEQFFGPGTRLTVL.

The chain has TRBV19 and TRBJ2-7, with TRBD2 matching 12 bases. Trimming cost V 5 bases and J 7 bases; bases outside gene matches: 6. This CDR3 has 14 residues. Germline values: CDR1 LNHDA, CDR2 SQIVND (reference sequence). CDR3 loop: CASSFFLAGGEQYF. In DNA form, the CDR3 reads TGTGCCAGTAGTTTCTTTCTAGCGGGAGGGGAGCAGTACTTC.

The chain combines TRBV27 with TRBJ1-1; D gene ambiguous. CDR1 and CDR2 (germline): MNHEY, SMNVEV (reference sequence). Trimming pared 6 bases from V and 0 bases from J, leaving 8 bases between. The CDR3 runs 13 residues. CDR3 DNA: TGTGCCAGCAGCTCTCGGGTGAACACTGAAGCTTTCTTT. It encodes CASSSRVNTEAFF.

The V call is TRBV7-3, the J call TRBJ2-3; TRBD2 might be the D (6 bases). The CDR3 covers 15 residues. Germline-derived CDR1 and CDR2 are SGHTA and FQGTGA. V was trimmed by 8 bases and J by 0 bases, leaving 15 bases between them. The CDR3 loop reads CASAAGSFSTDTQYF. CDR3 DNA sequence: TGTGCCAGCGCTGCGGGATCTTTTAGCACAGATACGCAGTATTTT.

The chain couples TRBV9 to TRBJ2-7; a weak D match, TRBD2 (6 bases). Germline V CDR1 and CDR2: SGDLS, YYNGEE. This CDR3 is built from 16 residues. V lost 0 bases and J lost 7, with 20 bases in between. DNA for the CDR3: TGTGCCAGCAGCGTAGAGGGAGGAGGTCCCTCGAGTGAGCAGTACTTC. This sequence encodes CASSVEGGGPSSEQYF.

The chain joins TRBV24-1 to TRBJ2-6; 10 bases match TRBD1. This CDR3 spans 18 amino acids. Losses at the gene ends were 6 bases for V and 0 bases for J; bases not matched to a gene: 7. Germline V CDR1 and CDR2: KGHDR, SFDVKD. CDR3 DNA sequence: TGTGCCACCAGTCCCGGGACAGGGGCCAGCTCTGGGGCCAACGTCCTGACTTTC. The encoded protein is CATSPGTGASSGANVLTF.

The genes are TRBV6-6 and TRBJ1-4; 8 bases align to TRBD1. Germline loops: CDR1 MNHNY, CDR2 SVGAGI (reference sequence). This CDR3 is 13 amino acids long. The trim removed 6 bases at V and 8 bases at J, leaving 5 bases unmatched. The DNA of the CDR3 is TGTGCCAGCAGCGACAGGGGACGCGAAAAACTGTTTTTT. It encodes CASSDRGREKLFF.

This clone was observed a handful of times. The CDR3 protein is CASSVGQGVNQPQHF. CDR3 DNA: TGTGCCAGCAGCGTAGGACAGGGTGTTAATCAGCCCCAGCATTTT. The V gene is TRBV9, the J gene TRBJ1-5, with TRBD1 matching over 7 bases. The CDR3 runs to 15 residues. V was pared by 0 bases and J by 4 bases, with 4 bases of the junction left unmatched. Germline assignment: CDR1 SGDLS and CDR2 YYNGEE.

V is TRBV6-4 and J is TRBJ2-4; 7 bases align to TRBD2. Germline CDR1 and CDR2: MRHNA and SNTAGT. V was pared by 6 bases and J by 2 bases, with 16 bases of the junction left unmatched. The CDR3 extends over 18 amino acids. CDR3 sequence reads: CASRDPPSPGTTKNIQYF. The DNA of the CDR3 is TGTGCCAGCAGAGATCCTCCGTCGCCCGGGACTACCAAAAACATTCAGTACTTC.

The table lists this clone with a few counts. The genes are TRBV5-1 and TRBJ2-7; 12 nucleotides align to TRBD1. The CDR3 is made up of 16 amino acids. V was pared by 2 bases and J by 2 bases, with 5 bases of the junction left unmatched. Germline V CDR1 and CDR2: SGHRS, YFSETQ. The CDR3 nucleotides are TGCGCCAGCAGCTTCGGGGGGACAGGGGGCACCTACGAGCAGTACTTC. This encodes CASSFGGTGGTYEQYF.

This clone has a handful of counts. The J gene is TRBJ2-7, the V gene TRBV6-2 or TRBV6-3, with 14 bases aligning to TRBD2. The CDR3 is made up of 18 amino acids. CDR1 MNHEY and CDR2 SVGEGT come from the germline V gene. Trimming at V came to 1 base and at J to 4 bases, leaving 9 bases not matched to a gene. CDR3: CASSYFTGTSGRIYEQYF. Here the CDR3 DNA reads TGTGCCAGCAGTTACTTCACCGGGACTAGCGGGAGAATTTACGAGCAGTACTTC.

The chain links TRBV27 to TRBJ2-2, with TRBD1 matching over 11 bases. The CDR3 is made up of 14 amino acids. V shed 6 bases, J shed 7 bases, and the junction held 4 bases outside the gene matches. Germline CDR1 MNHEY, CDR2 SMNVEV (reference sequence). CDR3 bases: TGTGCCAGCAGCCGGGACAGGGGGAGCGGGGAGCTGTTTTTT. Translated, it gives CASSRDRGSGELFF.

The chain links TRBV7-9 to TRBJ2-1; 9 bases match TRBD2. The CDR3 extends over 16 amino acids. J was trimmed by 1 base and V by 4 bases; bases with no gene match: 5. Germline lookup yields CDR1 SEHNR and CDR2 FQNEAQ (reference sequence). For the CDR3, the DNA is TGTGCCAGCAGCTACCTCCTAGCGGGGTCCTACAATGAGCAGTTCTTC. This gives the protein CASSYLLAGSYNEQFF. Combining the CDR3 with reference TRBV7-9 and TRBJ2-1 gives the whole variable domain DTGVSQNPRHKITKRGQNVTFRCDPISEHNRLYWYRQTLGQGPEFLTYFQNEAQLEKSRLLSDRFSAERPKGSFSTLEIQRTEQGDSAMYLCASSYLLAGSYNEQFFGPGTRLTVL.

The rearrangement links TRBV19 to TRBJ2-7, with TRBD1 identical over 7 bases. This CDR3 spans 14 amino acids. The V and J ends lost 6 bases and 4 bases, in that order; junction bases with no gene match: 9. The germline CDR1 and CDR2 sequences are LNHDA and SQIVND (reference sequence). The CDR3 DNA follows: TGTGCCAGTAGCGAACTGACAGGGCCGTACGAGCAGTACTTC. It encodes CASSELTGPYEQYF.

V and J are TRBV28 and TRBJ1-2; D is unresolved. The CDR3 loop spans 15 amino acids. CDR1 is MDHEN and CDR2 is SYDVKM in the germline V gene. The V gene lost 4 bases and the J gene lost 0 bases, with 12 bases spanning the gap. Written as DNA, the CDR3 is TGTGCCAGCAGTTCGTTTGGAGAGACTAACTATGGCTACACCTTC. Translating it yields CASSSFGETNYGYTF.

The chain carries TRBV24-1 and TRBJ1-5, with unresolved D. Trimming shortened V by 5 bases and J by 7 bases, and 8 bases separated the two germline ends. This CDR3 is 12 amino acids long. In germline, CDR1 is KGHDR, CDR2 SFDVKD. CDR3 in amino acids: CATSVGGQPQHF. The CDR3 bases are TGTGCCACCAGTGTCGGAGGGCAGCCCCAGCATTTT.

This chain uses TRBV19 with TRBJ1-1, with D perhaps matching TRBD1 (5 bases). CDR3 length: 13 residues. Germline-derived CDR1 and CDR2 are LNHDA and SQIVND (reference sequence). Trimming removed 4 bases from V and 4 bases from J, with 10 bases in between. Written as DNA, the CDR3 is TGTGCCAGTAGTAGGGACTCTGGCACTGAAGCTTTCTTT. Translating gives CASSRDSGTEAFF.

The gene calls are TRBV7-2 and TRBJ2-7; D is unresolved. The germline V and J ends were trimmed by 5 bases and 3 bases, with 14 bases remaining between them. CDR3 length equals 14 residues. Germline V gene sequence: CDR1 SGHTA, CDR2 FQGNSA. For the CDR3, the DNA is TGTGCCAGCAGCCCACGATACAGCAGCTACGAGCAGTACTTC. The encoded protein is CASSPRYSSYEQYF.

This rearrangement joins TRBV18 to TRBJ1-1, with TRBD1 identical over 9 bases. Germline CDR1 KGHSH, CDR2 LQKENI. V lost 2 bases, J lost 4 bases, and 17 bases stayed unmatched. The CDR3 extends over 19 amino acids. The DNA for the CDR3 is TGTGCCAGCTCACCATTAGAGAACAGGGGGCGCGTTGGGCTCACTGAAGCTTTCTTT. Translated: CASSPLENRGRVGLTEAFF.